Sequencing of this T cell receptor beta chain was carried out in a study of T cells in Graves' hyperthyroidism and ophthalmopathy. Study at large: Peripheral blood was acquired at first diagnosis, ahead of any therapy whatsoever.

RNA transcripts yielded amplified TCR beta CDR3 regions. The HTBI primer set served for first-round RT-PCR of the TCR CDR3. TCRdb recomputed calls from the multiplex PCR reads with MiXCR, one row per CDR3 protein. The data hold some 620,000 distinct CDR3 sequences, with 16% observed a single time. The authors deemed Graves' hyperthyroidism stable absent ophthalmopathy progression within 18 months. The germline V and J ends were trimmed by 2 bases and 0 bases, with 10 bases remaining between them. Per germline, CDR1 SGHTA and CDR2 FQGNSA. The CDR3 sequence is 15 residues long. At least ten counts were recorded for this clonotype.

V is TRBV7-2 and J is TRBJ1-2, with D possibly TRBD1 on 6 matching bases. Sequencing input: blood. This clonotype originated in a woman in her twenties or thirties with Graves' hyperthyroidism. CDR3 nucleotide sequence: TGTGCCAGCAGCTTAAGGAGGGGGGCTAACTATGGCTACACCTTC. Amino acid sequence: CASSLRRGANYGYTF.